The clone carrying this T cell receptor beta chain occurred a few times. This sample is drawn from a study of blood T cell repertoires in COVID-19. Across the whole study: The United States, Italy and Spain were the sources of the acute and convalescent COVID-19 samples.

Germline lookup yields CDR1 SQVTM and CDR2 ANQGSEA. CDR3 length equals 13 residues. Losses at the gene ends were 4 bases for V and 9 bases for J; bases not matched to a gene: 12. Original analysis: The authors estimated nucleated cell counts from reference gene primer amplification. Here immunoSEQ multiplex PCR was the method, and the copy in TCRdb shows in-frame clones only, minus some. Clonal size and the V and J genes are those of that table, whereas D and trimming came from the DNA. The data contain some 70,000 clones, roughly 90% of them singletons. Input material: peripheral blood. This chain joins TRBV29-1 and TRBJ2-7; 7 nucleotides match TRBD1. This TCR was recovered from a man between 50 and 59 years old with acute or convalescent COVID-19. The CDR3 sequence: CSVGGQTGGSQYF. DNA of the CDR3: TGCAGCGTTGGGGGACAGACAGGCGGATCGCAGTACTTC.